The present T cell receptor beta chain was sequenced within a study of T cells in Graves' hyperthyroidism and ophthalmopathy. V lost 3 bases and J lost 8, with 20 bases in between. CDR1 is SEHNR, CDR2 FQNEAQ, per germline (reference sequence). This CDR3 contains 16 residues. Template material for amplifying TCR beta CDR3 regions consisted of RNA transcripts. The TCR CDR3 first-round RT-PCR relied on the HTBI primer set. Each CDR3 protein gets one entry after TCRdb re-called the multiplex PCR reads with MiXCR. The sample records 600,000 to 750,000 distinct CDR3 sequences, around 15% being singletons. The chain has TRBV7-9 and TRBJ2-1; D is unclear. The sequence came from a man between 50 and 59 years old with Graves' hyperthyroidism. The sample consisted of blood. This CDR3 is CASSFFTTPGFDEQFF. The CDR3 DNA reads TGTGCCAGCAGCTTCTTTACTACCCCCGGTTTCGATGAGCAGTTCTTC.